This passage covers 7 T cell receptor beta chains from one sample sequenced in a study of regulatory T cells in long-lasting Graves disease. Time point described: newly diagnosed GD, antithyroid drugs for less than 3 months. The TCR library was made from RNA extracted from PBMCs. Arm-PCR with iRepertoire HTBI primers amplified the CDR3 regions for these TCR beta libraries. MiXCR, applied by TCRdb to the multiplex PCR reads, yields one record per CDR3 protein. The repertoire holds around 500,000 distinct CDR3 sequences, with 15% to 20% as singletons. This sample also appeared in a second study, on T cells in Graves' hyperthyroidism and ophthalmopathy.

The source was peripheral blood mononuclear cells (PBMCs), collected at new diagnosis, from a patient treated with antithyroid drugs. The receptors were sampled from a middle-aged woman with Graves disease.

Concerning this clonotype itself: Just one base apart from a much larger clone, this may be a read error. The chain employs TRBV6-1 and TRBJ1-5; D may be TRBD1 (6 bases). This CDR3 spans 16 amino acids. From germline, CDR1 is MNHNS and CDR2 SASEGT. Trimming cost V 3 bases and J 3 bases, with 15 bases left between them. The CDR3 reads CASSDRDTGPNQPQHF. CDR3 nucleotide sequence: TGTGCCAGCAGTGACCGGGACACCGGACCCAATCAGCCCCAGCATTTT.

There are many counts of this clonotype. This chain connects TRBV7-6 to TRBJ2-2; 8 nucleotides agree with TRBD1. The CDR3 totals 16 residues. J gave up 4 bases and V 5 bases, and 9 bases lay outside the gene matches. Germline CDR1 and CDR2: SGHVS and FNYEAQ. The CDR3 nucleotides are TGTGCCAGCAGCCACTCAGGGGGCGGGGTCACCGGGGAGCTGTTTTTT. Amino acids: CASSHSGGGVTGELFF.

This rearrangement joins TRBV12-3 or TRBV12-4 to TRBJ2-5, with D perhaps TRBD1 (5 bases). Trimming removed 7 bases from V and 5 bases from J, with 8 bases in between. The length of the CDR3 is 11 residues. The CDR3 DNA sequence: TGTGCCAGCAAAGGGGCGGAGACCCAGTACTTC. This codes for CASKGAETQYF.

The CDR3 DNA follows: TGCAGCGTTGACGGTGGGGTGGAGAACTATGGCTACACCTTC. Its protein is CSVDGGVENYGYTF. The chain joins TRBV29-1 to TRBJ1-2; D unclear. The CDR3 covers 14 residues. The V end was cut by 3 bases, the J end by 2 bases, with 13 bases between. Germline V CDR1 and CDR2: SQVTM, ANQGSEA.

This clonotype has just a few counts. This rearrangement joins TRBV5-8 to TRBJ1-2; the D gene is possibly TRBD1 (5 bases). Between the trimmed V and J ends, which lost 9 bases and 0 bases, there was a span of 18 bases. There are 15 residues in the CDR3. The germline CDR1 and CDR2 sequences are SGHTS and YDEGEE. The CDR3 sequence is CANTWSGGANYGYTF. The CDR3 bases are TGTGCCAATACATGGAGTGGGGGAGCTAACTATGGCTACACCTTC.

The chain carries TRBV5-1 and TRBJ2-7; perhaps TRBD1 as D (5 bases). The CDR3 totals 15 residues. CDR1 is SGHRS and CDR2 is YFSETQ in the germline V gene. Trimming removed 7 bases from V and 3 bases from J, with 20 bases in between. As DNA, the CDR3 is TGCGCCAGCTCCCCCAGGGTATCTGCCAGCTACGAGCAGTACTTC. Its translation is CASSPRVSASYEQYF.

This clonotype has just a few counts. This chain links TRBV6-2 or TRBV6-3 with TRBJ2-1; D is tentatively TRBD1 or TRBD2 (6 bases each). The CDR3 consists of 14 residues. Germline CDR1 and CDR2: MNHEY and SVGEGT. Trimming pared 2 bases from V and 5 bases from J, leaving 10 bases between. Written as DNA, the CDR3 is TGTGCCAGCAGTTACGAAGGGGGGAACAATGAGCAGTTCTTC. Its translation is CASSYEGGNNEQFF.